What follows are 18 T cell receptor beta chains derived from one specimen sequenced in a study of cytotoxic CD8 clonotypes in ibrutinib-treated CLL. Sequencing was performed with immunoSEQ multiplex PCR; in TCRdb, only in-frame clones are kept and a portion is missing. The sample has nearly 300,000 clones, roughly 76% seen once. The material sequenced was PBMCs, taken at disease progression, from a patient treated with ibrutinib. The receptor source for this set is a human donor with chronic lymphocytic leukemia.

This clone was detected only a few times. The CDR3: CASTRTGYGYTF. The DNA for the CDR3 is TGTGCCAGCACGAGGACAGGGTATGGCTACACCTTC. The chain recombines TRBV2 with TRBJ1-2, with 8 nucleotides matching TRBD1. The germline V gene encodes CDR1 SNHLY and CDR2 FYNNEI. This CDR3 region has 12 residues. V gave up 7 bases and J gave up 5 bases; unmatched junction bases: 3.

The chain joins TRBV7-9 to TRBJ2-7, with TRBD2 identical over 13 bases. J was trimmed by 2 bases and V by 1 base; bases with no gene match: 5. This CDR3 is 17 amino acids long. Germline-derived CDR1 and CDR2 are SEHNR and FQNEAQ (reference sequence). The CDR3 DNA sequence: TGTGCCAGCAGCTTAGGGACTAGCGGGAGCCTTCCCTACGAGCAGTACTTC. Its translation: CASSLGTSGSLPYEQYF.

The chain has TRBV27 and TRBJ1-2; the match to TRBD1 covers 10 bases. Germline trimming cut 3 bases from V and 5 bases from J; bases unmatched to any gene: 3. The CDR3 runs 14 residues. Germline values: CDR1 MNHEY, CDR2 SMNVEV (reference sequence). In DNA, the CDR3 is TGTGCCAGCAGTTTTGGGGGACAGGGGTATGGCTACACCTTC. This sequence encodes CASSFGGQGYGYTF.

The chain couples TRBV6-5 to TRBJ1-1; D is unresolved. Germline V gene lookup returns CDR1 MNHEY and CDR2 SVGAGI. The CDR3 is 13 residues long. V was cut by 2 bases and J by 5 bases, with 9 bases left in between. CDR3: CASSYLTQTEAFF. The CDR3, as DNA: TGTGCCAGCAGTTACCTCACCCAGACTGAAGCTTTCTTT.

This clone was seen more than once but under ten times. The chain links TRBV12-5 to TRBJ2-1; 9 nucleotides align to TRBD1. V was pared by 7 bases and J by 16 bases, with 11 bases of the junction left unmatched. The CDR3 runs 12 residues. Germline-derived CDR1 and CDR2 are LGHNT and FRNRAP. In nucleotides, the CDR3 is TGTGCTAGTGACATGACAGGGGGGACGCGATTCTTC. This encodes CASDMTGGTRFF.

This clone has more than one count but fewer than ten. V is TRBV28 and J is TRBJ1-2; a weak D match, TRBD1 (5 bases). The CDR3 has 12 amino acids. V shed 6 bases and J shed 7 bases, with 12 bases lying between them. CDR1 is MDHEN and CDR2 is SYDVKM in the germline V gene. In nucleotides, the CDR3 is TGTGCCAGCAGCCGCACAGGAGGTGGCTACACCTTC. Translating it yields CASSRTGGGYTF.

The rearrangement links TRBV5-1 to TRBJ2-5; D is unclear. The germline CDR1 and CDR2 sequences are SGHRS and YFSETQ. CDR3 size: 15 residues. V lost 2 bases to trimming and J lost 7 bases, with 18 bases between them. Here the CDR3 DNA reads TGCGCCAGCAGCTTCTCAGCCCCGTACCTAGGGACCCAGTACTTC. Encoded protein: CASSFSAPYLGTQYF.

The chain uses TRBV4-2 and TRBJ1-3, with D unresolved. Germline V gene sequence: CDR1 LGHNA, CDR2 YNFKEQ. Trimming shortened V by 0 bases and J by 0 bases, and 9 bases separated the two germline ends. The CDR3 runs 16 residues. The CDR3 DNA is TGTGCCAGCAGCCAAGATCAGCCAAGCTCTGGAAACACCATATATTTT. Translating it yields CASSQDQPSSGNTIYF.

The chain employs TRBV7-2 and TRBJ2-7; D call uncertain. V dropped 5 bases and J dropped 6 bases, with 14 bases sitting between them. Germline V lookup: CDR1 SGHTA, CDR2 FQGNSA. This CDR3 spans 13 amino acids. This CDR3 is CASSTPKVSEQYF. The CDR3 bases are TGTGCCAGCAGCACCCCCAAGGTCAGCGAGCAGTACTTC.

V gene TRBV7-6 combines with J gene TRBJ2-1; TRBD2 aligns across 10 bases. CDR1 and CDR2 (germline): SGHVS, FNYEAQ. The CDR3 covers 16 residues. J lost 4 bases, V lost 5 bases, and 8 bases had no gene match. The DNA of the CDR3 is TGTGCCAGCAGCACTAGACGACTAGCGGGTTACAATGAGCAGTTCTTC. Protein sequence: CASSTRRLAGYNEQFF.

The chain combines TRBV28 with TRBJ2-1; the D is unclear. Germline V gene lookup returns CDR1 MDHEN and CDR2 SYDVKM. V lost 5 bases and J lost 2, with 19 bases in between. The CDR3 spans 17 residues. CDR3 in DNA: TGTGCCAGCAGTAGCCTTACGACACGGTTGGCCTACAATGAGCAGTTCTTC. Amino acids: CASSSLTTRLAYNEQFF.

V is TRBV5-4 and J is TRBJ1-4; D is possibly TRBD1 (5 bases). The CDR3 spans 15 residues. CDR1 is SGHNT and CDR2 is YYREEE in the germline V gene (reference sequence). The germline V and J ends were trimmed by 1 base and 0 bases, with 7 bases remaining between them. CDR3 in amino acids: CASSLMGATNEKLFF. CDR3 nucleotides: TGTGCCAGCAGCTTGATGGGGGCAACTAATGAAAAACTGTTTTTT.

The J gene is TRBJ1-2, the V gene TRBV6-5; tentatively, D is TRBD1 (5 bases). V lost 8 bases to trimming and J lost 3 bases, with 13 bases between them. Per germline, CDR1 MNHEY and CDR2 SVGAGI. The CDR3 loop spans 13 amino acids. The CDR3 region has the DNA TGTGCCAGCCACCCATGGGGGGACTATGGCTACACCTTC. Encoded protein: CASHPWGDYGYTF.

The chain uses TRBV7-6 and TRBJ2-7; maybe TRBD1 (5 bases). V dropped 3 bases and J dropped 3 bases, with 18 bases sitting between them. Germline loops: CDR1 SGHVS, CDR2 FNYEAQ. This CDR3 comprises 16 residues. This CDR3 reads CASSLGPDPGLYEQYF. CDR3 bases: TGTGCCAGCAGCTTGGGGCCGGACCCAGGGCTCTACGAGCAGTACTTC.

V is TRBV7-2 and J is TRBJ2-3; D is undetermined. Germline V CDR1 and CDR2: SGHTA, FQGNSA. Trimming pared 2 bases from V and 0 bases from J, leaving 6 bases between. This CDR3 has 14 residues. In DNA form, the CDR3 reads TGTGCCAGCAGCTTACTTCGGAGCACAGATACGCAGTATTTT. Its translation: CASSLLRSTDTQYF.

The V gene is TRBV4-2, the J gene TRBJ2-7; D remains unclear. Germline V gene lookup returns CDR1 LGHNA and CDR2 YNFKEQ. CDR3 length: 13 residues. The V end was cut by 4 bases, the J end by 0 bases, with 7 bases between. The CDR3 protein is CASSLTSSYEQYF. CDR3 nucleotide sequence: TGTGCCAGCAGCCTAACGAGCTCCTACGAGCAGTACTTC.

J is TRBJ1-5 and V is TRBV7-2, with a weak D call TRBD1 (5 bases). Germline-derived CDR1 and CDR2 are SGHTA and FQGNSA. CDR3 length: 17 amino acids. The V and J ends lost 0 bases and 2 bases respectively, with 14 bases between them. CDR3 nucleotide sequence: TGTGCCAGCAGCTTAGCGGGGACCAGGGCTGGCAATCAGCCCCAGCATTTT. Translation: CASSLAGTRAGNQPQHF.

The CDR3 is CSVDCKLAKNIQYF. CDR3 DNA sequence: TGCAGCGTTGACTGCAAACTGGCCAAAAACATTCAGTACTTC. The chain is built from TRBV29-1 and TRBJ2-4; no clear D. V was pared by 3 bases and J by 1 base, with 10 bases between. The CDR3 covers 14 residues. Germline V lookup: CDR1 SQVTM, CDR2 ANQGSEA.